This TCR beta chain was sequenced during a study of cytomegalovirus exposure and HLA in healthy donors. General study results and limits: It is likely that the observed cluster of highly shared sequence variants was a sequencing artifact. After further analysis at a later stage, 15,000 to 20,000 TCR beta sequences were associated with HLA alleles at 0.05 false discovery rate. Follow-up analysis seemed to connect common viral pathogens with several of the most significant clusters identified.

J was trimmed by 0 bases and V by 3 bases; bases with no gene match: 4. CDR1 and CDR2 (germline): MGHRA, YSYEKL. CDR3 size: 18 residues. Vbeta (60) and Jbeta (13) primers were used in the PCR. Sequencing used immunoSEQ multiplex PCR; TCRdb keeps in-frame clones, though not all of them. The sample holds approximately 32,000 clones, more than 90% seen once. On this clone: Its antigen is not identified.

Sequenced: PBMCs. The sequence came from a woman between 18 and 29 years old in good health and CMV-seronegative. This chain links TRBV4-1 with TRBJ2-4, with 14 nucleotides matching TRBD2. In DNA, the CDR3 is TGCGCCAGCAGCCAGGGACTAGCGGGAGTACTAGCCAAAAACATTCAGTACTTC. This codes for CASSQGLAGVLAKNIQYF.